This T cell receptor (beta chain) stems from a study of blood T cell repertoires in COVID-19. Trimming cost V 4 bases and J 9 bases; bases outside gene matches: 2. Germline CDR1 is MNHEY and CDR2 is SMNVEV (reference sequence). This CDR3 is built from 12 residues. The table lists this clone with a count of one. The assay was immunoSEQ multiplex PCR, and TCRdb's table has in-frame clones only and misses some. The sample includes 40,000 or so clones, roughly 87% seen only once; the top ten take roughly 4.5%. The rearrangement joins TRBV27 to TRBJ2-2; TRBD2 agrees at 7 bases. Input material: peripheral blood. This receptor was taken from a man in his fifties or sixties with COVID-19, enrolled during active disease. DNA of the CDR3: TGTGCCAGCAGTTGGGGGGGACGGGAGCTGTTTTTT. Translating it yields CASSWGGRELFF.